This T cell receptor beta chain was sequenced for a study of CD8+CD57+ T cells in acquired aplastic anemia. Study-level background: Average DNA yield from sorted CD4+ and CD8+ cells was around 3.2 ug.

CDR3 and TCR beta VDJ profiling relied on a genomic DNA template. MiXCR, applied by TCRdb to the reads, yields one record per CDR3 protein. The sample has about 270,000 distinct CDR3 sequences, 50% to 70% seen once. CDR1 is SEHNR and CDR2 is FQNEAQ in the germline V gene (reference sequence). This CDR3 region has 13 residues. V lost 2 bases and J 7 bases, leaving 11 bases between the germline ends. Study observations and caveats: Patients and controls were not found to differ significantly in CD8+ Simpson's diversity. Patients and controls had in common 25 to 35 CD8+ CDR3 sequences.

Note on this clonotype: What it binds is not known.

The J gene is TRBJ1-2, the V gene TRBV7-9; no firm D call. The source is a human donor with severe aplastic anemia or a healthy control (not recorded which). Sequenced sample: sorted CD4+, CD8+, or CD8+CD57+ T cells (not recorded which) from PBMCs. The CDR3 nucleotides read TGTGCCAGCAGCTTATCGGCAGGACGTGGCTACACCTTC. Translating it yields CASSLSAGRGYTF.